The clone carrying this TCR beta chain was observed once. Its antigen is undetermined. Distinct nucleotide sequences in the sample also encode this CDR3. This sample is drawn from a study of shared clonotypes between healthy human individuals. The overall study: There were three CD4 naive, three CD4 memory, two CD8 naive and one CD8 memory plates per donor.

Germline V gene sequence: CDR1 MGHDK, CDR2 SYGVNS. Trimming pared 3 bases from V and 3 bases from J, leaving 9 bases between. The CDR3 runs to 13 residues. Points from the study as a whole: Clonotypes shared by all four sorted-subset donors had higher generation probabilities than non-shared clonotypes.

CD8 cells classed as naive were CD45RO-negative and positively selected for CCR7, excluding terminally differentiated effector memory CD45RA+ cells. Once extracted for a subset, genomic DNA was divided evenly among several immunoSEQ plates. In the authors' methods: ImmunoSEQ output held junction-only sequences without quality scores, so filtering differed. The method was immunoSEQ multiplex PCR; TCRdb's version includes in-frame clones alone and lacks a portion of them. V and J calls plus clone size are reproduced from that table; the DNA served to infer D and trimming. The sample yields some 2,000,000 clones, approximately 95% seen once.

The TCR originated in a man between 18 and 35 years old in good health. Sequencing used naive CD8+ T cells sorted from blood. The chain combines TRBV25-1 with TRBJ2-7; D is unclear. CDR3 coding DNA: TGTGCCAGCAGTGACCCTGGGATCTACGAGCAGTACTTC. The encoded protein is CASSDPGIYEQYF.